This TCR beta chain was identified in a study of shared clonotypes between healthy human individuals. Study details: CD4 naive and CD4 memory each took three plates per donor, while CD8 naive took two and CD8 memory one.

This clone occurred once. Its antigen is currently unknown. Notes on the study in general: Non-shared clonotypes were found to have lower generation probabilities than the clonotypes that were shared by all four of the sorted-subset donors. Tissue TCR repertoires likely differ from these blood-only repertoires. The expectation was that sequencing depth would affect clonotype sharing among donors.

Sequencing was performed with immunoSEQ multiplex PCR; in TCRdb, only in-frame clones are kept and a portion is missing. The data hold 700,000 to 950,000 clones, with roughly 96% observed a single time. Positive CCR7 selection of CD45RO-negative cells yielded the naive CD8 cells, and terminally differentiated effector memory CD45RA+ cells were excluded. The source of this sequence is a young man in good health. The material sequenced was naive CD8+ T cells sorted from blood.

The CDR3 reads CASRTWDTYEQYF. CDR3 bases: TGTGCCAGCAGAACTTGGGACACTTACGAGCAGTACTTC. The chain carries TRBV6-6 and TRBJ2-7; TRBD1 is a possible D gene (6 bases). V was clipped by 6 bases and J by 4 bases, with 13 bases between them. Per germline, CDR1 MNHNY and CDR2 SVGAGI (reference sequence). This CDR3 is built from 13 residues.